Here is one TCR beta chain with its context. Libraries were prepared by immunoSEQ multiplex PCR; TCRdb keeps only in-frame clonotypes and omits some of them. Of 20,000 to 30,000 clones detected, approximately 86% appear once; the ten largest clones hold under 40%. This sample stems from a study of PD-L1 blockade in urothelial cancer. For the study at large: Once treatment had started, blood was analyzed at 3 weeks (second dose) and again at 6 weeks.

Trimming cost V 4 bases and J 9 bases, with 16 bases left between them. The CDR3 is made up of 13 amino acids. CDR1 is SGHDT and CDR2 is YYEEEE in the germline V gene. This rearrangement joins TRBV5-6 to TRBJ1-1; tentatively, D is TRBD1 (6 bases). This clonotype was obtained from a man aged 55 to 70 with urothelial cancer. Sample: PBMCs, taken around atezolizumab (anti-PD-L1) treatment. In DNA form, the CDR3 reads TGTGCCAGCAGCCCCGATGGGGGGGCGAAAGCTTTCTTT. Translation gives CASSPDGGAKAFF.